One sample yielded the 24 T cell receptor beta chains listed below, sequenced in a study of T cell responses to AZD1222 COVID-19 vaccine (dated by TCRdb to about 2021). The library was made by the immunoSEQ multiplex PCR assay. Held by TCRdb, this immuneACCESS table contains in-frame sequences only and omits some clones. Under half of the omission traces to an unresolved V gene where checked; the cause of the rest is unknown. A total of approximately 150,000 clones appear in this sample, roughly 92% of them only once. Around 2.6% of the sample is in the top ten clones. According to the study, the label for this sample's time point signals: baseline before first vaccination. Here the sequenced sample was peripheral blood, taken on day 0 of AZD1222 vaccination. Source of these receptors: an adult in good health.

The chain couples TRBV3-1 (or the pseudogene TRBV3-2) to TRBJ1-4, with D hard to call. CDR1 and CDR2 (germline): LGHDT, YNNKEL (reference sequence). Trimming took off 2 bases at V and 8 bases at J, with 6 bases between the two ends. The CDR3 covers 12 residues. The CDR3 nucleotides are TGTGCCAGCAGCCAACTAGACGAAAAACTGTTTTTT. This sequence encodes CASSQLDEKLFF.

The CDR3 loop reads CSVEWREFLADTQYF. The CDR3 DNA is TGCAGCGTTGAATGGCGGGAGTTTTTGGCAGATACGCAGTATTTT. The chain carries TRBV29-1 and TRBJ2-3, with 7 bases lining up with TRBD2. CDR3 size: 15 residues. V gave up 2 bases and J gave up 4 bases; unmatched junction bases: 9. Per the germline V gene, CDR1 is SQVTM and CDR2 is ANQGSEA.

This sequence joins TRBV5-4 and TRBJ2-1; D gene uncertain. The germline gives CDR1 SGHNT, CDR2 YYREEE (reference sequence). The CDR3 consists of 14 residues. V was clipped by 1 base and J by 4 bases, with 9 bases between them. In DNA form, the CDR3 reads TGTGCCAGCAGCTTGCGTACGGATTACAATGAGCAGTTCTTC. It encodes CASSLRTDYNEQFF.

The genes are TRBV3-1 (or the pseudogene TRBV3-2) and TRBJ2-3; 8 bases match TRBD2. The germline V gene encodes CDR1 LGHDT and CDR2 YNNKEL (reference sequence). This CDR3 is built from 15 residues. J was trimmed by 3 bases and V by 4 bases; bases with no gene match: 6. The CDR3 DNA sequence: TGTGCCAGCAGCCTTACTAGCGGACAAACAGATACGCAGTATTTT. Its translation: CASSLTSGQTDTQYF.

CDR3 amino acids: CASSLQGKSTEAFF. DNA for the CDR3: TGTGCCAGCTCTTTACAGGGGAAAAGCACTGAAGCTTTCTTT. This chain joins TRBV18 and TRBJ1-1, with TRBD1 matching over 7 bases. The length of the CDR3 is 14 residues. Germline V CDR1 and CDR2: KGHSH, LQKENI. V lost 6 bases and J lost 4; bases outside the gene matches: 8.

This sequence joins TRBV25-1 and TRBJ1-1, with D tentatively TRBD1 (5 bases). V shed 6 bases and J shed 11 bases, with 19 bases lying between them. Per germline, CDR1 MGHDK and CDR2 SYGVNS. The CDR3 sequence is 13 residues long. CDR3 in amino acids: CASSVWGGMGAFF. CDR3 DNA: TGTGCCAGCAGCGTCTGGGGGGGGATGGGGGCTTTCTTT. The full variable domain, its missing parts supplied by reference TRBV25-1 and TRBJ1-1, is EADIYQTPRYLVIGTGKKITLECSQTMGHDKMYWYQQDPGMELHLIHYSYGVNSTEKGDLSSESTVSRIRTEHFPLTLESARPSHTSQYLCASSVWGGMGAFFGQGTRLTVV.

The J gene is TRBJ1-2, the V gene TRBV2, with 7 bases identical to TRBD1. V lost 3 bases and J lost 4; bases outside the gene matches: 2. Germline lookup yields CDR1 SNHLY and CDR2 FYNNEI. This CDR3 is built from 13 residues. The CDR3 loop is CASSEGQRYGYTF. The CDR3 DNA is TGTGCCAGCAGTGAGGGACAGCGCTATGGCTACACCTTC.

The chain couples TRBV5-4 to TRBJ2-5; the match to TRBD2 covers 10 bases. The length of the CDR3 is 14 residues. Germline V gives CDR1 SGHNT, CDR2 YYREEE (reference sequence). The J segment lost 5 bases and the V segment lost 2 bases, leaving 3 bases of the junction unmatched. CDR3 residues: CASSFSGRRETQYF. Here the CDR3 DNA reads TGTGCCAGCAGCTTTAGCGGGAGGCGTGAGACCCAGTACTTC.

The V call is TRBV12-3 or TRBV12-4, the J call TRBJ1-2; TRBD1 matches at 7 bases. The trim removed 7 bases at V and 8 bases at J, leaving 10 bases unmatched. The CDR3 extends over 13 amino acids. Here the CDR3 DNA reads TGTGCCAGCAACCAGGGACAGCGAGAGGGCTACACCTTC. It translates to CASNQGQREGYTF.

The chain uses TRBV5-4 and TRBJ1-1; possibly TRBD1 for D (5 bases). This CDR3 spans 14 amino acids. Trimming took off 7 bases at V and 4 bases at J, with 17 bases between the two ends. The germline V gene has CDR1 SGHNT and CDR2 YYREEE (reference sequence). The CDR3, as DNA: TGTGCCAGCGGGACCTTCAATTTTCTCACTGAAGCTTTCTTT. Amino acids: CASGTFNFLTEAFF.

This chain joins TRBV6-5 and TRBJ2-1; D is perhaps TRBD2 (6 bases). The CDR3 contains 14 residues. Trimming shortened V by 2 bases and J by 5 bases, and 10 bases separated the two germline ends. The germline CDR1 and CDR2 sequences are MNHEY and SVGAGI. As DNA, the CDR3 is TGTGCCAGCAGTTACGGAGGGAGCCACAATGAGCAGTTCTTC. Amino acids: CASSYGGSHNEQFF.

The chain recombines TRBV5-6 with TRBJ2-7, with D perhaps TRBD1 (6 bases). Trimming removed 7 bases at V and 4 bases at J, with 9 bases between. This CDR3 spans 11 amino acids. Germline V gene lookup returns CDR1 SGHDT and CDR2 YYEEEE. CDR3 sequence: CASGGAYEQYF. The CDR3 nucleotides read TGTGCCAGCGGGGGCGCGTACGAGCAGTACTTC.

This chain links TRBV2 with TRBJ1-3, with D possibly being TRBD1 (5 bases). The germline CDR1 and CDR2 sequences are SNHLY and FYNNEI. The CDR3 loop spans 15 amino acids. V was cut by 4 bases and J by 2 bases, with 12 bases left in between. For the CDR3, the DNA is TGTGCCAGCAGTGTTACCCAGGGTCCTGGAAACACCATATATTTT. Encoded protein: CASSVTQGPGNTIYF.

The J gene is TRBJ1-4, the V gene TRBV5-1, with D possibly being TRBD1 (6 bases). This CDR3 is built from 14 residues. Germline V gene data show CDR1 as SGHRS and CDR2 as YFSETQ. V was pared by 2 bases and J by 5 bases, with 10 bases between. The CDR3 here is CASSFTGSNEKLFF. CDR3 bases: TGCGCCAGCAGCTTTACAGGGTCCAATGAAAAACTGTTTTTT.

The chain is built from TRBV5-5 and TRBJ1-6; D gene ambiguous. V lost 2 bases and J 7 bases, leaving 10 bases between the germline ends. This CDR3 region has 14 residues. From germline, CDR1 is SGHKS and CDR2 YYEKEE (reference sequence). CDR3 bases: TGTGCCAGCAGCTTAGAGGGTGGGAATTCACCCCTCCACTTT. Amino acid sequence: CASSLEGGNSPLHF.

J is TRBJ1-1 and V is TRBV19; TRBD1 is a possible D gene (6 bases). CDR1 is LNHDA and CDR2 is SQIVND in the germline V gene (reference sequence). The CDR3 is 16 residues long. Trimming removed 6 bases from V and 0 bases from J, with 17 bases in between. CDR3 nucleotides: TGTGCCAGTAGCTCGGGGGGGCCCGGGTTGAACACTGAAGCTTTCTTT. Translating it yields CASSSGGPGLNTEAFF.

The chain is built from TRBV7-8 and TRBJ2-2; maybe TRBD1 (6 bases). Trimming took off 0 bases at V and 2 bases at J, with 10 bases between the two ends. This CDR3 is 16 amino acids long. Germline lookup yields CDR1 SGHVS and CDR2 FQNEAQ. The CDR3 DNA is TGTGCCAGCAGCTTAGCGGTAGGGGGTAACACCGGGGAGCTGTTTTTT. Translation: CASSLAVGGNTGELFF.

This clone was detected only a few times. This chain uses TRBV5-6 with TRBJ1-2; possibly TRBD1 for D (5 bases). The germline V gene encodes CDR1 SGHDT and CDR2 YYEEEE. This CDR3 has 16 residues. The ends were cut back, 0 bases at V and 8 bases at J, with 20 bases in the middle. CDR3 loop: CASSLVQGGVRKGYTF. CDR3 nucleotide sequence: TGTGCCAGCAGCTTGGTGCAGGGTGGAGTGAGGAAGGGCTACACCTTC.

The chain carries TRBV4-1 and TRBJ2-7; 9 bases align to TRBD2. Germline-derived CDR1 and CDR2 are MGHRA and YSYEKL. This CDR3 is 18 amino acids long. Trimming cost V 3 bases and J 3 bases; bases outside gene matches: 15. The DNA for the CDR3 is TGCGCCAGCAGCCATAAGACTACCCCAGCGGGGGGACGCTACGAGCAGTACTTC. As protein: CASSHKTTPAGGRYEQYF.

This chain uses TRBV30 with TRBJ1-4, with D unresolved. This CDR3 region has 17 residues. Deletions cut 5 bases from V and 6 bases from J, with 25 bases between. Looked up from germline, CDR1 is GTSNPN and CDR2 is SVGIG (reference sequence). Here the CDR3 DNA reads TGTGCCTGGGGCCCCAGTGTGGGCTCCCCTAAGTATGAAAAACTGTTTTTT. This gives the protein CAWGPSVGSPKYEKLFF.

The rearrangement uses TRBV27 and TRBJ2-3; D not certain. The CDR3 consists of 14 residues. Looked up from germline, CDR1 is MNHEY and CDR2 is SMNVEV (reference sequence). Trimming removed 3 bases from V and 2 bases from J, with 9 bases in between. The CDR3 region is CASSFSGNTDTQYF. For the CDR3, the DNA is TGTGCCAGCAGTTTTAGTGGAAACACAGATACGCAGTATTTT.

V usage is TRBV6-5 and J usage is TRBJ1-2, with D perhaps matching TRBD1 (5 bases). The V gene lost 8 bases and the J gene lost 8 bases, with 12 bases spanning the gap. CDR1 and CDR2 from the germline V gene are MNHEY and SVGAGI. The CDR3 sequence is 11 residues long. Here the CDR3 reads CASGRDLGYTF. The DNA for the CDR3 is TGTGCCAGCGGGCGGGACCTGGGCTACACCTTC.

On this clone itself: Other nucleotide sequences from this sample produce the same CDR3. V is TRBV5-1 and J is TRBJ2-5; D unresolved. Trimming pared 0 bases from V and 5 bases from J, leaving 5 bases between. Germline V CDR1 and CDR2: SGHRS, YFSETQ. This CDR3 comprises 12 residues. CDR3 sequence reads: CASSLEGETQYF. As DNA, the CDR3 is TGCGCCAGCAGCTTGGAAGGGGAGACCCAGTACTTC.

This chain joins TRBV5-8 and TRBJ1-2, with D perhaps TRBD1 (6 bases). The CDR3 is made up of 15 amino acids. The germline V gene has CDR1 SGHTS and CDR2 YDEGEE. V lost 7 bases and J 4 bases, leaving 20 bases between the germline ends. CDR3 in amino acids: CASPGSGTWTYGYTF. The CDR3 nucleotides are TGTGCCAGCCCGGGCTCCGGGACATGGACCTATGGCTACACCTTC.